These T cell receptor beta chains were read from a single sample in a study of tumour-infiltrating T cells in Burkitt lymphoma. This table comes from immunoSEQ multiplex PCR, and its TCRdb copy is limited to in-frame clones, with some not included. The table lists 5,000 to 7,500 clones, more than 75% of them singletons, with 11% in the top ten. Sequenced: tumor tissue. The origin of the receptors is a human donor with Burkitt lymphoma. The CDR3 runs from the conserved cysteine through the conserved F or W. Each record gives: V gene, clone size, D gene, J gene, CDR3 DNA, CDR3 protein. A D gene is named only where the DNA matches it firmly. Size values are once, few and many counts, or a class for expanded clones, and some rows have none.

TRBV6-1	NA	TRBD2	TRBJ2-5	TGTGCCAGCAGTGTAACTAGCGGGGGGACGGGACGACAAGAGACCCAGTACTTC	CASSVTSGGTGRQETQYF
TRBV19	NA	NA	TRBJ2-1	TGTGCCAGTAGTACGGCAGGCTACAATGAGCAGTTCTTC	CASSTAGYNEQFF
TRBV7-6	NA	NA	TRBJ1-2	TGTGCCAGCAGCGTACGGGCTAGGAGCGGCTACACCTTC	CASSVRARSGYTF
TRBV7-2	NA	NA	TRBJ1-6	TGTGCCAGCAGACTGGACCGCTATGGATCACCCCTCCACTTT	CASRLDRYGSPLHF
TRBV4-2	NA	TRBD2	TRBJ2-3	TGTGCCAGCAGCCAGGAGGTCTCTAGCGGGAGGGCACACACAGATACGCAGTATTTT	CASSQEVSSGRAHTDTQYF
TRBV19	NA	NA	TRBJ2-3	TGTGCCAGTAGGACTCAGGGAAATACGCAGTATTTT	CASRTQGNTQYF
TRBV5-1	NA	TRBD2	TRBJ2-3	TGCGCCAGCAGCCAGATACTAGCGGAGGGCACAGATACGCAGTATTTT	CASSQILAEGTDTQYF
TRBV7-2	NA	TRBD2	TRBJ2-3	TGTGCCAGCAGCTCCCCCGGGACTAGACAGTATTTT	CASSSPGTRQYF
TRBV5-1	few	TRBD1	TRBJ2-7	TGCGCCAGCAGCTTGCTGGGGACAGGGCACGAGCAGTACTTC	CASSLLGTGHEQYF
TRBV4-1	NA	TRBD2	TRBJ2-7	TGCGCCAGCAGCCAAGAACCGGTTATAGCGGGCTACGAGCAGTACTTC	CASSQEPVIAGYEQYF
TRBV11-3	NA	NA	TRBJ2-5	TGTGCCAGCAGCCGCGTCGGGGGTGGCCAAGAGACCCAGTACTTC	CASSRVGGGQETQYF
TRBV27	few	TRBD1	TRBJ1-2	TGTGCCAGCAGTTTAGGAGGGGGCAATGGCTACACCTTC	CASSLGGGNGYTF
TRBV6-6	NA	NA	TRBJ1-1	TGTGCCAGCAGCCCCCCCCTAGTTACTGAAGCTTTCTTT	CASSPPLVTEAFF
TRBV2	NA	TRBD1	TRBJ1-1	TGTGCCAGTAGACAGGGACGGGTAGCTGAAGCTTTCTTT	CASRQGRVAEAFF
TRBV27	NA	TRBD2	TRBJ2-1	TGTGCCAGCAGTTCCTTAGCGGGAGTCACCAATGAGCAGTTCTTC	CASSSLAGVTNEQFF
TRBV2	once	NA	TRBJ1-1	TGTGCCAGCAGAGGGGATAACACTGAAGCTTTCTTT	CASRGDNTEAFF
TRBV20-1	NA	NA	TRBJ2-7	TGCAGTGCTAGAGGGGACGAGCAGTACTTC	CSARGDEQYF
TRBV18	NA	NA	TRBJ2-7	TGTGCCAGCTCAAGCCGAACAGTGCCAGGCGAGCAGTACTTC	CASSSRTVPGEQYF
TRBV14	NA	NA	TRBJ1-2	TGTGCCAGCAGCCACGGCCTAGGCTACACCTTC	CASSHGLGYTF
TRBV27	NA	NA	TRBJ1-6	TGTGCCAGCAGTTTTGGGGTTTCACCCCTCCACTTT	CASSFGVSPLHF
TRBV5-1	NA	NA	TRBJ2-5	TGCGCCAGCAGCCCGGGCCCCTTGGAGACCCAGTACTTC	CASSPGPLETQYF
TRBV7-6	NA	NA	TRBJ2-3	TGTGCCAGCAGCTTACAAGGGATGTTAGATACGCAGTATTTT	CASSLQGMLDTQYF
TRBV29-1	NA	NA	TRBJ2-3	TGCAGCGTTGAAAGCCGGGCCAGAGATACGCAGTATTTT	CSVESRARDTQYF
TRBV6-1	NA	TRBD1	TRBJ2-7	TGTGCCAGCTTTACCCGACAGGGCGGGTACGAGCAGTACTTC	CASFTRQGGYEQYF
TRBV7-2	NA	TRBD2	TRBJ2-7	TGTGCCAGCAGCACCGGACTAGCGGGAATCCGCGAGCAGTACTTC	CASSTGLAGIREQYF
TRBV19	NA	NA	TRBJ2-7	TGTGCCAGTAGTGGGTCCGACTATCCCTACGAGCAGTACTTC	CASSGSDYPYEQYF
TRBV10-3	NA	NA	TRBJ2-1	TGTGCCATCAGTGAGTCGTTCTCCGGGCCCAATGAGCAGTTCTTC	CAISESFSGPNEQFF
TRBV18	NA	NA	TRBJ1-1	TGTGCCAGCTCATCTAGAGGACAGTTGGCTTTCTTT	CASSSRGQLAFF
TRBV19	NA	NA	TRBJ1-5	TGTGCCAGTAGTATGGCAGCAATCAATCAGCCCCAGCATTTT	CASSMAAINQPQHF
TRBV28	NA	NA	TRBJ1-2	TGTGCCAGCAGTGACAGCCCTGCTAACTATGGCTACACCTTC	CASSDSPANYGYTF
TRBV5-4	NA	TRBD2	TRBJ2-4	TGTGCCAGCAGCCAGGCCAGCGGGAGAACAAACATTCAGTACTTC	CASSQASGRTNIQYF
TRBV21-1	NA	NA	TRBJ2-7	TGTGCCACCCGAGGACGACTCAACGGAACCCCTTCCTACGAGCAGTACTTC	CATRGRLNGTPSYEQYF
TRBV5-4	NA	TRBD1	TRBJ1-3	TGTGCCAGCAGGGGGGACAGTGCTGGAAACACCATATATTTT	CASRGDSAGNTIYF
TRBV30	NA	NA	TRBJ2-4	TGTGCCTCGGACTTAGGGGTTACCAAAAACATTCAGTACTTC	CASDLGVTKNIQYF
TRBV7-2	NA	NA	TRBJ1-1	TGTGCCAGCAGCTTAGAGAGGAACACTGAAGCTTTCTTT	CASSLERNTEAFF
TRBV11-3	NA	NA	TRBJ1-1	TGTGCCAGCTCGCTGGGGCACAACACTGAAGCTTTCTTT	CASSLGHNTEAFF
TRBV6-5	NA	NA	TRBJ1-1	TGTGCCAGCAGTTACCTTCCGAGTCGGGGGTCTGAAGCTTTCTTT	CASSYLPSRGSEAFF
TRBV12-5	NA	NA	TRBJ2-6	TGTGCTAGTGGTAAGGACCCGCTCTCTGGGGCCAACGTCCTGACTTTC	CASGKDPLSGANVLTF
TRBV10-3	once	NA	TRBJ2-1	TGTGCCATCCCCGGGGCTTCCTACAATGAGCAGTTCTTC	CAIPGASYNEQFF
TRBV5-1	NA	TRBD1	TRBJ1-2	TGCGCCAGCAGCTTGGACACAGGGGTGGCTAACTATGGCTACACCTTC	CASSLDTGVANYGYTF
TRBV9	NA	NA	TRBJ1-1	TGTGCCAGCAGCGTAGCAGGGGACACTGAAGCTTTCTTT	CASSVAGDTEAFF
TRBV5-6	NA	TRBD1	TRBJ1-2	TGTGCCAGCAGCTACGAGGACAGGGGGGTTTATGGCTACACCTTC	CASSYEDRGVYGYTF